These T cell receptor beta chains were read from a single sample in a study of spatial heterogeneity in lung cancer. A single record per CDR3 protein comes from TCRdb applying MiXCR to the 5' RACE reads. The sample lists 45,000 to 65,000 distinct CDR3 sequences; about 7.4% were seen once. The sequencing here drew on PBMCs, taken at follow-up. The receptors shown here come from a female donor with early-stage non-small cell lung cancer. Both conserved end residues are part of each CDR3. The D gene is left open where the match is weak. Only some rows state a clone size, as once, few, many or a class for expanded clones.

.	TRBV7-9	TRBJ2-5	many	CASRSLEETQYF	TGTGCCAGCCGGTCCCTTGAAGAGACCCAGTACTTC
.	TRBV30	TRBJ1-1	few	CACGPQGITEAFF	TGTGCCTGTGGCCCCCAAGGGATCACTGAAGCTTTCTTT
.	TRBV12-3/TRBV12-4	TRBJ2-2	many	CASSLSDRRTGELFF	TGTGCCAGCAGTTTAAGTGACAGGCGGACCGGGGAGCTGTTTTTT
.	TRBV18	TRBJ1-2	.	CASSRTPGNYGYTF	TGTGCCAGCTCACGAACGCCAGGGAACTATGGCTACACCTTC
.	TRBV7-2	TRBJ1-2	.	CASRAPGSSYGYTF	TGTGCCAGCAGGGCCCCAGGGTCTTCCTATGGCTACACCTTC
.	TRBV20-1	TRBJ2-1	many	CSAKRAGLSAEQFF	TGCAGTGCTAAACGCGCGGGGCTAAGCGCTGAGCAGTTCTTC
.	TRBV18	TRBJ2-1	many	CASSPPERRHEQFF	TGTGCCAGCTCACCTCCTGAGCGGAGGCATGAGCAGTTCTTC
.	TRBV30	TRBJ1-2	many	CAWSVRQLLPNYGYTF	TGTGCCTGGAGTGTTCGCCAGCTATTACCTAACTATGGCTACACCTTC
.	TRBV28	TRBJ2-1	few	CASMGDEQFF	TGTGCCAGCATGGGAGATGAGCAGTTCTTC
.	TRBV20-1	TRBJ2-2	many	CSARGSLGQSTNTGELFF	TGCAGTGCTAGAGGGAGCTTGGGGCAGTCAACGAACACCGGGGAGCTGTTTTTT
.	TRBV4-3	TRBJ1-1	few	CASSQGLTWGTEAFF	TGCGCCAGCAGCCAGGGATTGACATGGGGGACTGAAGCTTTCTTT
TRBD2	TRBV7-6	TRBJ2-3	many	CASSLARAGGRRSTDTQYF	TGTGCCAGCAGCTTAGCGAGGGCGGGGGGGCGTAGAAGCACAGATACGCAGTATTTT
.	TRBV7-2	TRBJ2-3	once	CASSQGGRDTDTQYF	TGTGCCAGCAGCCAGGGGGGCAGGGACACAGATACGCAGTATTTT
.	TRBV7-3	TRBJ1-1	many	CASSLTPGGVTEAFF	TGTGCCAGCAGCTTAACGCCCGGGGGGGTCACTGAAGCTTTCTTT
.	TRBV20-1	TRBJ2-7	many	CSLRDPASYEQYF	TGCAGCCTCCGGGACCCAGCCTCCTACGAGCAGTACTTC
.	TRBV6-5	TRBJ2-3	.	CASSYLRVSTDTQYF	TGTGCCAGCAGTTACTTACGTGTAAGCACAGATACGCAGTATTTT
TRBD2	TRBV4-3	TRBJ2-5	.	CASSQDRWASGGAFETQYF	TGCGCCAGCAGCCAAGATCGGTGGGCTAGCGGGGGGGCCTTTGAGACCCAGTACTTC
.	TRBV6-6	TRBJ2-3	many	CASSSTGTTQDTQYF	TGTGCCAGCAGCTCAACTGGGACGACACAAGATACGCAGTATTTT
TRBD1	TRBV5-1	TRBJ2-7	few	CASMPSPGQNYEQYF	TGCGCCAGCATGCCCTCCCCGGGACAGAACTACGAGCAGTACTTC
TRBD2	TRBV5-1	TRBJ2-5	many	CASSFGRREETQYF	TGCGCCAGCAGTTTCGGGAGGCGGGAAGAGACCCAGTACTTC
.	TRBV25-1	TRBJ2-3	few	CASSETTDTQYF	TGTGCCAGCAGTGAAACCACAGATACGCAGTATTTT
.	TRBV20-1	TRBJ1-2	few	CSELGEGYYGYTF	TGCAGTGAACTGGGTGAGGGCTACTATGGCTACACCTTC
.	TRBV7-9	TRBJ2-3	many	CASSFQRGTDTQYF	TGTGCCAGCAGCTTTCAGCGGGGCACAGATACGCAGTATTTT
.	TRBV5-1	TRBJ1-1	many	CASSLVQMNTEAFF	TGCGCCAGCAGCTTGGTCCAGATGAACACTGAAGCTTTCTTT
.	TRBV29-1	TRBJ2-1	.	CSASDSGLYNEQFF	TGCAGCGCAAGCGACAGTGGGTTATACAATGAGCAGTTCTTC
.	TRBV5-1	TRBJ1-1	many	CASSLTQLGSGGTEAFF	TGCGCCAGCAGCTTGACACAGTTGGGAAGTGGGGGCACTGAAGCTTTCTTT
.	TRBV5-6	TRBJ2-3	many	CASSPRPSTDTQYF	TGTGCCAGCAGCCCTAGACCAAGCACAGATACGCAGTATTTT
TRBD1	TRBV6-5	TRBJ1-1	few	CASRPTGGRGAFF	TGTGCCAGCAGACCTACAGGGGGTAGGGGGGCTTTCTTT
TRBD1	TRBV10-3	TRBJ1-3	.	CAILGQASGNTIYF	TGTGCCATCCTAGGACAGGCCTCTGGAAACACCATATATTTT
TRBD1	TRBV5-1	TRBJ2-3	few	CASSLGGQTRDTQYF	TGCGCCAGCAGCTTGGGGGGACAGACGCGAGATACGCAGTATTTT
TRBD1	TRBV7-9	TRBJ1-2	few	CASSPGDRGFLGYTF	TGTGCCAGCAGCCCTGGGGACAGGGGCTTTCTGGGCTACACCTTC
TRBD1	TRBV18	TRBJ1-5	few	CASSPQTGSQPQHF	TGTGCCAGCTCACCACAGACAGGGAGCCAACCCCAGCATTTT
TRBD2	TRBV6-1	TRBJ2-7	many	CASSTSGGAYEQYF	TGTGCCAGCAGTACTAGCGGGGGGGCGTACGAGCAGTACTTC
.	TRBV7-2	TRBJ2-1	many	CASSPKGGAVNEQFF	TGTGCCAGCAGCCCGAAGGGTGGGGCGGTCAATGAGCAGTTCTTC
TRBD1	TRBV20-1	TRBJ2-7	few	CSARWGQGSYEQYF	TGCAGTGCTAGATGGGGACAGGGTTCCTACGAGCAGTACTTC
TRBD2	TRBV4-1	TRBJ2-3	many	CASSQASGGTKGTQYF	TGCGCCAGCAGCCAAGCTAGCGGGGGAACCAAGGGTACGCAGTATTTT
TRBD2	TRBV20-1	TRBJ2-4	few	CSARGSGGAGNIQYF	TGCAGTGCTAGGGGTAGCGGGGGGGCCGGAAACATTCAGTACTTC
.	TRBV20-1	TRBJ1-1	many	CSARGNAGALTEAFF	TGCAGTGCTAGAGGCAACGCCGGGGCCCTCACTGAAGCTTTCTTT
TRBD1	TRBV4-1	TRBJ1-6	.	CASSQEQGGSPLHF	TGCGCCAGCAGCCAAGAACAGGGGGGTTCACCCCTCCACTTT
.	TRBV6-6	TRBJ1-2	.	CASSFRQSKNYGYTF	TGTGCCAGCTCTTTTCGACAGTCAAAAAACTATGGCTACACCTTC
.	TRBV5-8	TRBJ2-5	many	CASSSPGQETQYF	TGTGCCAGCAGCTCGCCAGGACAAGAGACCCAGTACTTC
TRBD1	TRBV2	TRBJ1-5	.	CASRGQRMDQPQHF	TGTGCCAGCAGGGGACAGAGAATGGATCAGCCCCAGCATTTT
.	TRBV7-9	TRBJ2-7	many	CASSSPTADGEQYF	TGTGCCAGCAGCTCCCCGACCGCTGACGGCGAGCAGTACTTC
.	TRBV6-6	TRBJ2-2	many	CASSLTRDNLLETGELFF	TGTGCCAGCAGCCTTACCCGGGACAATTTACTAGAGACGGGGGAGCTGTTTTTT
TRBD1	TRBV5-1	TRBJ1-1	many	CASSPQGVSMNTEAFF	TGCGCCAGCAGCCCGCAGGGGGTCTCCATGAACACTGAAGCTTTCTTT
.	TRBV20-1	TRBJ2-3	.	CSAINVRGTDTQYF	TGCAGTGCTATTAATGTCAGGGGCACAGATACGCAGTATTTT
TRBD2	TRBV5-1	TRBJ2-3	.	CASSSQLAGGPDTQYF	TGCGCCAGCAGTTCCCAACTAGCGGGGGGGCCAGATACGCAGTATTTT
.	TRBV5-1	TRBJ1-1	many	CASSLVPENTEAFF	TGCGCCAGCAGCTTGGTACCAGAGAACACTGAAGCTTTCTTT